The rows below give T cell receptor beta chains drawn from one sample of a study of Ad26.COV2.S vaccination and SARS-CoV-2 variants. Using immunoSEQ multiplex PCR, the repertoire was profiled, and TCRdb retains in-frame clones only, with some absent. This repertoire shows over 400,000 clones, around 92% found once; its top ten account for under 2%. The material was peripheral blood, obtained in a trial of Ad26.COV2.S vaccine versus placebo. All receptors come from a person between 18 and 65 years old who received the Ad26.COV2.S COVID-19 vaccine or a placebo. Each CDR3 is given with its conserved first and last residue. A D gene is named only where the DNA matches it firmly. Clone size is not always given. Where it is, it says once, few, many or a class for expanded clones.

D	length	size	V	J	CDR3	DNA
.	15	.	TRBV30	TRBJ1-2	CAWSVLWRTNYGYTF	TGTGCCTGGAGTGTACTCTGGAGAACTAACTATGGCTACACCTTC
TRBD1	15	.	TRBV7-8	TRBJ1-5	CASSFGGTGYQPQHF	TGTGCCAGCAGCTTCGGCGGGACAGGCTATCAGCCCCAGCATTTT
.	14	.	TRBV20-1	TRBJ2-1	CSASSRASPNEQFF	TGCAGTGCTAGTTCTCGGGCTAGTCCTAATGAGCAGTTCTTC
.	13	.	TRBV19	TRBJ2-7	CASSIAAAYEQYF	TGTGCCAGTAGTATAGCCGCCGCCTACGAGCAGTACTTC
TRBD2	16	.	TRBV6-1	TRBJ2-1	CASSGTSGGAFNEQFF	TGTGCCAGCAGTGGCACCAGCGGGGGGGCGTTCAATGAGCAGTTCTTC
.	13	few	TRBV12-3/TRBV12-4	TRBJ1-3	CASSFGQGNTIYF	TGTGCCAGCAGTTTTGGCCAGGGAAACACCATATATTTT
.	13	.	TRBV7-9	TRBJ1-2	CASSLDGGPGYTF	TGTGCCAGCAGCTTAGATGGGGGGCCAGGCTACACCTTC
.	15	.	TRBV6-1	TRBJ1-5	CASSELAWGDQPQHF	TGTGCCAGCAGTGAATTGGCTTGGGGGGATCAGCCCCAGCATTTT
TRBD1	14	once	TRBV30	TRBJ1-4	CAWGRQGTNEKLFF	TGTGCCTGGGGACGACAGGGGACTAATGAAAAACTGTTTTTT
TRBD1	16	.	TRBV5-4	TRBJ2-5	CASSLGRGGRWETQYF	TGTGCCAGCAGCTTGGGGCGAGGGGGCAGGTGGGAGACCCAGTACTTC
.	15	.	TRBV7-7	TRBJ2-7	CASSLGPGGVYEQYF	TGTGCTAGCAGCTTAGGCCCCGGCGGGGTCTACGAGCAGTACTTC
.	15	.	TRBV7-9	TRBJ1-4	CASSSRALPLGKLFF	TGTGCCAGCAGCTCCCGGGCTTTACCTCTCGGAAAACTGTTTTTT
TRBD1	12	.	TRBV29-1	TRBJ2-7	CSVGDRRYEQYF	TGCAGCGTGGGGGACAGGAGATACGAGCAGTACTTC
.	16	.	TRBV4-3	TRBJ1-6	CASSQDVQQDNSPLHF	TGCGCCAGCAGCCAAGATGTACAGCAAGACAATTCACCCCTCCACTTT
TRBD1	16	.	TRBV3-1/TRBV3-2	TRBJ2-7	CASSQVYRGISYEQYF	TGTGCCAGCAGCCAAGTTTACAGGGGGATCTCCTACGAGCAGTACTTC
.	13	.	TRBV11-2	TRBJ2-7	CASSAGPTGEQYF	TGTGCCAGCAGCGCCGGACCGACGGGGGAGCAGTACTTC
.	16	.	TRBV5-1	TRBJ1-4	CASSLGAGATNEKLFF	TGCGCCAGCAGCTTGGGAGCGGGTGCAACTAATGAAAAACTGTTTTTT
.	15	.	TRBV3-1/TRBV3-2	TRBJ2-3	CASSHRGSSTDTQYF	TGTGCCAGCAGCCATCGGGGGTCTAGCACAGATACGCAGTATTTT
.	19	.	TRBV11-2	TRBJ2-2	CASSYSRAGIVANTGELFF	TGTGCCAGCAGTTACAGTAGGGCAGGGATTGTCGCGAACACCGGGGAGCTGTTTTTT
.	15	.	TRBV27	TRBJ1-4	CASSYAGGSNEKLFF	TGTGCCAGCAGTTATGCGGGAGGGTCTAATGAAAAACTGTTTTTT
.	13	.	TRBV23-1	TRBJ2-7	CASSHPKDYEQYF	TGCGCCAGCAGTCACCCCAAGGATTACGAGCAGTACTTC
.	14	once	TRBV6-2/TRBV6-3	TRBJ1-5	CASSYQEGNQPQHF	TGTGCCAGCAGCTATCAAGAGGGCAATCAGCCCCAGCATTTT
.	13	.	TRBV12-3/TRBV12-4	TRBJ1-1	CASSEVGGTEAFF	TGTGCCAGCAGCGAGGTCGGAGGGACTGAAGCTTTCTTT
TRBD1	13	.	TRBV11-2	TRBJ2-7	CASYRQGAHEQYF	TGTGCCAGCTACCGACAGGGGGCCCACGAGCAGTACTTC
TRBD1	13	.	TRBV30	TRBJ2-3	CACSGTAHDTQYF	TGTGCCTGCTCCGGGACAGCTCATGATACGCAGTATTTT
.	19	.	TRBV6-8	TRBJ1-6	CASSSGPVYEDNYNSPLHF	TGTGCCAGCAGTTCCGGACCCGTCTATGAGGATAACTATAATTCACCCCTCCACTTT
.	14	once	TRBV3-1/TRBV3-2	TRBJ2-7	CASSQDPSSYEQYF	TGTGCCAGCAGCCAAGACCCGTCCTCCTACGAGCAGTACTTC
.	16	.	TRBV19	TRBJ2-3	CASSIGLVFYTDTQYF	TGTGCCAGTAGTATAGGACTAGTCTTTTACACAGATACGCAGTATTTT
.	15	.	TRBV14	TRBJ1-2	CASSQDMGFPRLYTF	TGTGCCAGCAGCCAAGATATGGGTTTCCCCCGACTCTACACCTTC
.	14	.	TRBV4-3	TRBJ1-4	CASSQEPGGEKLFF	TGCGCCAGCAGCCAAGAACCGGGAGGAGAAAAACTGTTTTTT
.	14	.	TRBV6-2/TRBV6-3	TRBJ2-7	CASSQGLRLYEQYF	TGTGCCAGCAGCCAGGGACTTAGGCTTTACGAGCAGTACTTC
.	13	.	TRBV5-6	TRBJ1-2	CASSLGGNYGYTF	TGTGCCAGCAGCTTGGGGGGGAACTATGGCTACACCTTC
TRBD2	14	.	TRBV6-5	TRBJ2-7	CASTSGGPALEQYF	TGTGCCAGTACCAGCGGGGGGCCGGCCCTAGAGCAGTACTTC
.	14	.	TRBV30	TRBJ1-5	CAWSVRFGNQPQHF	TGTGCCTGGAGTGTACGTTTCGGGAATCAGCCCCAGCATTTT
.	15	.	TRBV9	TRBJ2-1	CASSVDRVSYNEQFF	TGTGCCAGCAGCGTAGACAGGGTCTCCTACAATGAGCAGTTCTTC
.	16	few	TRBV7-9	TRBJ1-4	CASSFFLGLGNEKLFF	TGTGCCAGCAGCTTTTTCTTAGGGTTGGGAAATGAAAAACTGTTTTTT
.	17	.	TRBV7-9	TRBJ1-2	CASSLGLTNPGAYGYTF	TGTGCCAGCAGCTTAGGGCTGACAAATCCGGGGGCATATGGCTACACCTTC
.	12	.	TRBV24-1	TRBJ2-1	CATSDYGNEQFF	TGTGCCACCAGTGATTATGGTAATGAGCAGTTCTTC
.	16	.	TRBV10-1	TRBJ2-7	CASSPSIGGGSYEQYF	TGCGCCAGCAGTCCGAGCATTGGCGGGGGCTCTTACGAGCAGTACTTC
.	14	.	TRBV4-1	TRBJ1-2	CASSQGGGPYGYTF	TGCGCCAGCAGCCAAGGGGGGGGCCCTTATGGCTACACCTTC
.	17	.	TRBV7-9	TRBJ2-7	CASSLNPGQWSSYEQYF	TGTGCCAGCAGCTTAAACCCCGGACAGTGGAGCTCCTACGAGCAGTACTTC